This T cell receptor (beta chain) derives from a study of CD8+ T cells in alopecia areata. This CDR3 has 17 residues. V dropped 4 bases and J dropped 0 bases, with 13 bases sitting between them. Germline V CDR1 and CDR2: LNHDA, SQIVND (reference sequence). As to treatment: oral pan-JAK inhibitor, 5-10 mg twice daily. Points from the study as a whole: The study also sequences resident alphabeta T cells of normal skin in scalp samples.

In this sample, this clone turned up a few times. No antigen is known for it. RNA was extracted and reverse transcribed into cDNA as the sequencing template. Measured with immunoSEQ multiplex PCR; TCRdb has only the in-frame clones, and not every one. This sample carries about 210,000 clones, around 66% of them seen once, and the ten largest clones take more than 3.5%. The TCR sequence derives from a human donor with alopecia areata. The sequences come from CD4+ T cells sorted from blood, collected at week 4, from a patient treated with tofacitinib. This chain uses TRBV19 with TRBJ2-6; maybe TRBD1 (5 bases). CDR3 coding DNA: TGTGCCAGTAGTACGACAGCTATTGGCTCTGGGGCCAACGTCCTGACTTTC. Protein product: CASSTTAIGSGANVLTF.